This TCR beta chain is drawn from a study of blood T cell repertoires in COVID-19 (dated by TCRdb to the early 2020s). Concerning the study at large: Collaborator samples came from the United States, Italy and Spain and covered acute and convalescent phases of COVID-19. Subjects who had been exposed to COVID-19, were actively infected with it, or had recovered from it provided the deeply sampled blood TCRbeta repertoires that made up the dataset. Where available, HLA class I and class II types were obtained from metadata supplied by the sample provider rather than from assay-based typing. The prospective study material was composed of cDNA or gDNA derived from T cells, B-cell-depleted T cells, or PBMCs. The samples were drawn from the first 160 participants of the ongoing ImmuneRACE study and from under 1,500 subjects provided by 6 global collaborators. The sample metadata nearly always contained a de-identified subject ID, COVID-19 status, age in years and sex. A freely available public database, intended as a resource for researchers studying the immune response to SARS-CoV-2, is where the repertoires were released. The full study reports these points: The quantity of clinical and demographic metadata differed by source and by participant and was supplied without curation.

The immunoSEQ Assay, a bias-controlled multiplex PCR, was used to amplify TCRbeta CDR3 regions from genomic DNA. The published analysis was carried out like this. The number of nucleated cells in each sample was estimated by amplification of reference gene primers within the assay. To quantify the absolute abundance of each unique TCRbeta CDR3 rearrangement, sequence reads were collapsed and filtered. For each sample, productive Simpson clonality was calculated as the square root of Simpson's diversity index across productive rearrangements. The clones in this table, taken by TCRdb from immuneACCESS, are in-frame only. Not every clone is retained; where verified, under half of the shortfall comes from an unresolved V gene, and the cause of the rest is unknown. V, J and clone size are taken as reported in that table, and D and trimming were inferred from the DNA itself. This sample is represented by 200,000 to 250,000 clones; around 80% of them were singletons. Together, the top ten hold 1.8% of the sample.

CDR1 MNHEY and CDR2 SVGEGT are derived from the germline V gene. Relative to germline, V is 0 bases shorter and J is 2 bases shorter, with 8 bases between their ends. There are 16 amino acids in the CDR3, from cysteine to phenylalanine inclusive. The DNA shown is the 48-base CDR3, in frame from base 1. Participants in the prospective study were enrolled through a virtual design, were aged roughly 18 to 100 years, and lived in 24 United States geographic areas. In the prospective study, participants were assigned to cohorts based on the clinical history participants reported in a screening survey and a study questionnaire. Recovered participants in ImmuneRACE Cohort 3 were defined as having two consecutive negative NP/OP PCR tests, clearance from a healthcare professional, or resolution of symptoms. Each participant in the prospective study had whole blood, serum and a nasopharyngeal or oropharyngeal swab collected by mobile phlebotomists. Prospective study participants could optionally give additional blood draws and questionnaires over a roughly two-month period. Before DNA extraction, prospective study blood samples were shipped either frozen or at room temperature.

This clone was counted only a few times. It has no known antigen specificity. It has no much larger one-base neighbor in the sample; base qualities were not kept. This sample includes further DNA sequences coding for the same CDR3. The receptor comes from a man aged 55 to 69 who had recovered from COVID-19. Material for sequencing was PBMCs or T cells enriched from blood (not recorded which). The sequence joins TRBV6-2 or TRBV6-3 to TRBJ1-6; possibly the D gene is TRBD1, per 6 matching bases. In nucleotides, the sequence is TGTGCCAGCAGTTACTCGCAGGGGACCTATAATTCACCCCTCCACTTT. It translates as CASSYSQGTYNSPLHF.